The entry that follows covers one T cell receptor (beta chain) sequence. Antigen unknown. The data are from a study of OX40 agonist ivuxolimab in advanced cancers. Study-wide context: Recorded diagnoses for dose-escalation patients were hepatocellular carcinoma, melanoma, renal cell or head and neck cancer. Patients were around 83% male with ages roughly 23 to 79, mean around 58. General observations from the study: The mean number of expanded clones was higher in CD8+ T cells than in CD4+. With doses of 0.1 to 3.0 mg/kg, CD4+ and CD8+ blood T cells had undergone clonal expansion by week 6.

CDR3 size: 13 residues. From germline, CDR1 is MNHNS and CDR2 SASEGT. V dropped 6 bases and J dropped 5; count of bases not matched to a gene: 5. Profiling relied on immunoSEQ multiplex PCR, and the TCRdb table lists in-frame clones only, not all of them. The sample shows tens of thousands of clones, about 80% of them seen only once. The source is an adult with an advanced solid tumor such as melanoma, head and neck, liver or kidney cancer. This rearrangement joins TRBV6-1 to TRBJ1-1, with 8 bases matching TRBD1. This specimen consisted of CD4+ or CD8+ T cells sorted from blood, obtained in a trial of the OX40 agonist ivuxolimab. The CDR3 nucleotides read TGTGCCAGCAGCCGACAGGGGAGGACTGAAGCTTTCTTT. It translates to CASSRQGRTEAFF.